Listed below are T cell receptor beta chains from one sample, sequenced in a study of T-cell memory formation after mild COVID-19. Each CDR3 protein gets one entry after TCRdb re-called the 5' RACE reads with MiXCR. The sample shows roughly 150,000 distinct CDR3 sequences, over 10% of them seen only once. Sequenced: PBMCs or a T cell subset sorted from them (not recorded which). Receptors were obtained from a man between 18 and 29 years old who had mild COVID-19 (a few samples of this study predate the infection). Cell type and time point are not known. The CDR3 runs from the conserved cysteine through the conserved F or W. The D gene is left open where the match is weak. Part of the rows lack a size; the others show once, few, many or a class for expanded clones.

TRBJ2-7,many,-,16,TRBV5-1,TGCGCCAGCAGCTTGGTACCCTCGGACACGGCGGGCGAGCAGTACTTC,CASSLVPSDTAGEQYF
TRBJ2-3,-,-,15,TRBV7-2,TGTGCCAGCAGCCCGCGGGGACCTAGCACAGATACGCAGTATTTT,CASSPRGPSTDTQYF
TRBJ2-7,-,-,11,TRBV7-2,TGTGCCAGCAGCTCTCTTAACGAGCAGTACTTC,CASSSLNEQYF
TRBJ2-5,many,-,12,TRBV15,TGTGCCACCAGCAGAGATTTGGAGACCCAGTACTTC,CATSRDLETQYF
TRBJ2-3,-,-,14,TRBV27,TGTGCCAGCAGGACGGGGTGGTCCACAGATACGCAGTATTTT,CASRTGWSTDTQYF
TRBJ2-5,few,TRBD1,13,TRBV29-1,TGCAGTGTATCGACAGGGAGCTGGGAGACCCAGTACTTC,CSVSTGSWETQYF
TRBJ2-1,-,TRBD2,15,TRBV2,TGTGCCAGCAGTGGGGGCGGGGGGGCTTACAATGAGCAGTTCTTC,CASSGGGGAYNEQFF
TRBJ1-1,-,-,19,TRBV7-3,TGTGCCAGCAGCCCCTTTCGTGATAGGGGCCTTAATAGGTTGACTGAAGCTTTCTTT,CASSPFRDRGLNRLTEAFF
TRBJ2-7,-,TRBD1,13,TRBV9,TGTGCCAGCAGCGGGGGGACAGGGTACGAGCAGTACTTC,CASSGGTGYEQYF
TRBJ1-1,many,TRBD1,15,TRBV3-1,TGTGCCAGCAGCCAAGTGAGACAGGGTACCCCTGAAGCTTTCTTT,CASSQVRQGTPEAFF
TRBJ1-1,few,-,13,TRBV29-1,TGCAGCGTTGATCTGTTGGGGGGCACTGAAGCTTTCTTT,CSVDLLGGTEAFF
TRBJ2-7,few,-,13,TRBV6-2/TRBV6-3,TGTGCCAGCAGTTACGGCGGACGCTACGAGCAGTACTTC,CASSYGGRYEQYF
TRBJ2-1,few,-,14,TRBV7-9,TGTGCCAGCCCCGGGTTTGGAACCTACAATGAGCAGTTCTTC,CASPGFGTYNEQFF
TRBJ1-5,few,TRBD1,14,TRBV3-1,TGTGCCAGCAGCAGGGACAGGGAAAATCAGCCCCAGCATTTT,CASSRDRENQPQHF
TRBJ2-7,-,-,14,TRBV20-1,TGCAGTGCTAGCAGGTCAGGGGCGAACTACGAGCAGTACTTC,CSASRSGANYEQYF
TRBJ1-3,few,-,14,TRBV7-2,TGTGCCAGCAGTGGGCAGAGCTCTGGAAACACCATATATTTT,CASSGQSSGNTIYF
TRBJ2-4,medium-sized,-,17,TRBV5-1,TGCGCCAGCAGCTTGGCTTTTGAGAAGGCAGCCAAAAACATTCAGTACTTC,CASSLAFEKAAKNIQYF
TRBJ1-6,few,TRBD1,16,TRBV7-3,TGTGCCAGCAGCCTGACAGGGATCGCCTATAATTCACCCCTCCACTTT,CASSLTGIAYNSPLHF
TRBJ1-5,-,-,13,TRBV7-2,TGTGCCAGCAGCACAAGAGGACAACAGCCCCAGCATTTT,CASSTRGQQPQHF
TRBJ2-7,-,-,12,TRBV29-1,TGCAGCGTTGATGCGGGTTCCTACGAGCAGTACTTC,CSVDAGSYEQYF
TRBJ2-4,few,-,15,TRBV3-1,TGTGCCAGCAGCCAAGATTTAGTCCCGAAAAACATTCAGTACTTC,CASSQDLVPKNIQYF
TRBJ2-3,-,TRBD1,14,TRBV7-2,TGTGCCAGCAGCGCCCGGGACAGGGCTCATACGCAGTATTTT,CASSARDRAHTQYF
TRBJ2-1,-,-,11,TRBV2,TGTGCCAGCACCCTTAGTAATGAGCAGTTCTTC,CASTLSNEQFF
TRBJ2-3,few,-,14,TRBV7-8,TGTGCCAGCAGCCGAGGGCCAGGCCTCCTTACGCAGTATTTT,CASSRGPGLLTQYF